A selection of T cell receptor beta chains follows, all from one sample in a study of blood T cell repertoires in COVID-19. Libraries were prepared by immunoSEQ multiplex PCR; TCRdb keeps only in-frame clonotypes and omits some of them. The sample holds around 280,000 clones, 86% seen once. Sample: peripheral blood. The receptor set was obtained from a woman in her thirties who had recovered from COVID-19. Both conserved end residues are part of each CDR3. D genes are given only for firm matches. A row's size may be missing; if present it is once, few, many or a size class.

TRBV5-6,-,-,16,TRBJ1-2,TGTGCCAGCAGCTTGTTTCGTGTCCTGGGGCTGGATGGCTACACCTTC,CASSLFRVLGLDGYTF
TRBV6-5,-,-,12,TRBJ1-4,TGTGCCAGCAGTTACTTTGCGGAAAAACTGTTTTTT,CASSYFAEKLFF
TRBV5-1,-,TRBD1,15,TRBJ2-7,TGCGCCAGCAGCGTGGGGGGGACAGGGGCCTACGAGCAGTACTTC,CASSVGGTGAYEQYF
TRBV10-3,-,-,12,TRBJ1-2,TGTGCCATCAGTGAGTCCGGCTATGGCTACACCTTC,CAISESGYGYTF
TRBV5-1,-,-,15,TRBJ1-1,TGCGCCAGCAGCATCACAGGGAGAGGGAACACTGAAGCTTTCTTT,CASSITGRGNTEAFF
TRBV5-4,-,-,14,TRBJ2-1,TGTGCCAGCAGCGTAGAGGGATCGCCCAATGAGCAGTTCTTC,CASSVEGSPNEQFF
TRBV7-9,-,-,15,TRBJ2-5,TGTGCCAGCAGCTTTATCCCCGCGGGGCAAGAGACCCAGTACTTC,CASSFIPAGQETQYF
TRBV24-1,-,TRBD1,15,TRBJ2-4,TGTGCCACCAGTGATTGGCAGGGGGCGCAAAACATTCAGTACTTC,CATSDWQGAQNIQYF
TRBV19,-,-,15,TRBJ1-6,TGTGCCAGTAGTATAGATCTGGGCAGGAATTCACCCCTCCACTTT,CASSIDLGRNSPLHF
TRBV10-3,once,TRBD1,15,TRBJ2-3,TGTGCCATCAGTGAAGGGACAGGGGTATCAGATACGCAGTATTTT,CAISEGTGVSDTQYF
TRBV5-1,-,-,14,TRBJ1-1,TGCGCCAGCAGCTTGTCTCCGGTCGCCACTGAAGCTTTCTTT,CASSLSPVATEAFF
TRBV30,-,TRBD1,18,TRBJ1-3,TGTGCCTGGAGTCGGGACAGGGGGACATTTTACTCTGGAAACACCATATATTTT,CAWSRDRGTFYSGNTIYF
TRBV7-9,-,TRBD2,16,TRBJ2-7,TGTGCCAGCAGCAGCCCTGCGGGGGGTTCGACCTACGAGCAGTACTTC,CASSSPAGGSTYEQYF
TRBV27,-,-,15,TRBJ1-4,TGTGCCAGCAGTTTTCAGGGACTGATTAATGAAAAACTGTTTTTT,CASSFQGLINEKLFF
TRBV7-2,-,-,15,TRBJ1-5,TGTGCCAGCAGCTTGGGACTGGGTAGCAATCAGCCCCAGCATTTT,CASSLGLGSNQPQHF
TRBV7-6,-,-,15,TRBJ2-5,TGTGCCAGCAGCTATGAGAGCGGTGCCCAAGAGACCCAGTACTTC,CASSYESGAQETQYF
TRBV10-3,-,TRBD2,14,TRBJ2-1,TGTGCCATCAACGATGGGGGGGAATACAATGAGCAGTTCTTC,CAINDGGEYNEQFF
TRBV3-1/TRBV3-2,-,TRBD2,17,TRBJ2-2,TGTGCCAGCAGCCAAGTACTCCTAGCGGTAAACACCGGGGAGCTGTTTTTT,CASSQVLLAVNTGELFF
TRBV9,many,TRBD2,13,TRBJ2-1,TGTGCCAGCAGCGAGGGACTAGTAAATGAGCAGTTCTTC,CASSEGLVNEQFF
TRBV19,-,-,14,TRBJ2-1,TGTGCCAGTAGACAGGGGGGGTCCTACAATGAGCAGTTCTTC,CASRQGGSYNEQFF
TRBV27,-,-,15,TRBJ1-2,TGTGCCAGCAAAGCCGAACAGGGTATGCACTATGGCTACACCTTC,CASKAEQGMHYGYTF
TRBV10-3,once,-,15,TRBJ1-4,TGTGCCATCAGCCTAGACAGGATTTTCAATGAAAAACTGTTTTTT,CAISLDRIFNEKLFF
TRBV30,-,TRBD1,13,TRBJ2-1,TGTGCCTGGAAGGGGACAGGGGTAGCTGAGCAGTTCTTC,CAWKGTGVAEQFF
TRBV3-1/TRBV3-2,once,-,14,TRBJ2-7,TGTGCCAGCAGCCAAGGTTCCGGCTCCTACGAGCAGTACTTC,CASSQGSGSYEQYF
TRBV12-5,-,-,12,TRBJ2-7,TGTGCTAGTGGTCTCCCCTCTTACGAGCAGTACTTC,CASGLPSYEQYF
TRBV9,-,TRBD1,16,TRBJ1-1,TGTGCCAGCAGCGTAGGGACAGGGATGGCGGACACTGAAGCTTTCTTT,CASSVGTGMADTEAFF
TRBV21-1,-,-,17,TRBJ2-5,TGTGCCAGCAGCAAAGAAAAACGGAGGACGTACCAAGAGACCCAGTACTTC,CASSKEKRRTYQETQYF
TRBV25-1,-,TRBD1,16,TRBJ2-1,TGTGCCAGCAGTGAAAGGGGTGGGACAGGGGACAATGAGCAGTTCTTC,CASSERGGTGDNEQFF
TRBV27,-,-,14,TRBJ2-7,TGTGCCAGCAGTTTTTCGTACAACGCCTACGAGCAGTACTTC,CASSFSYNAYEQYF
TRBV28,-,-,15,TRBJ2-1,TGTGCCAGCAGTTCTATGACAAAGGCCTACAATGAGCAGTTCTTC,CASSSMTKAYNEQFF
TRBV19,-,-,17,TRBJ1-5,TGTGCCAGTACCTCAACCCGGGGTGCGGGACCCAATCAGCCCCAGCATTTT,CASTSTRGAGPNQPQHF
TRBV20-1,-,-,14,TRBJ1-5,TGCAGTGCTAGTCGAGGGTCTGGAAATCAGCCCCAGCATTTT,CSASRGSGNQPQHF
TRBV27,-,TRBD1,13,TRBJ2-3,TGTGCCAGCGGGGACAGAAACACAGATACGCAGTATTTT,CASGDRNTDTQYF
TRBV9,-,TRBD2,15,TRBJ2-1,TGTGCCAGCAGCGTAGGCCTAGCGGACACCAATGAGCAGTTCTTC,CASSVGLADTNEQFF
TRBV27,-,-,13,TRBJ2-7,TGTGCCAGCAGCAGCGGCCATCTCTACGAGCAGTACTTC,CASSSGHLYEQYF
TRBV2,-,TRBD1,17,TRBJ1-4,TGTGCCAGCAGTGAAGCGGGGACAGGGGGCGTTAATGAAAAACTGTTTTTT,CASSEAGTGGVNEKLFF
TRBV28,-,-,14,TRBJ1-2,TGTGCCAGCAGTTTAGGGGGCGCGAGCTATGGCTACACCTTC,CASSLGGASYGYTF
TRBV5-8,-,TRBD1,17,TRBJ1-1,TGTGCCAGCAGCTACCTACAGGGGTCGGAGACTTCACGGGGCGCTTTCTTT,CASSYLQGSETSRGAFF
TRBV30,-,-,15,TRBJ1-2,TGTGCCTGGAGGATAACGGGTAGCGGCAACTATGGCTACACCTTC,CAWRITGSGNYGYTF
TRBV15,-,-,15,TRBJ1-5,TGTGCCACCAGCAGAGAGGCAGGAGCGGATCAGCCCCAGCATTTT,CATSREAGADQPQHF
TRBV28,-,TRBD1,17,TRBJ2-7,TGTGCCAGCAGTCATAAAAGAGCCGGGACAGGGAGTAAGAAGCAGTACTTC,CASSHKRAGTGSKKQYF
TRBV5-8,-,-,14,TRBJ2-7,TGTGCCAGCAGCTTGGTCGCCAGTACCTACGAGCAGTACTTC,CASSLVASTYEQYF
TRBV5-1,-,-,15,TRBJ2-3,TGCGCCAGCAGGGGGGCGGGGGTCATCACAGATACGCAGTATTTT,CASRGAGVITDTQYF
TRBV27,-,TRBD1,16,TRBJ2-7,TGTGCCAGCAGTTCCGCCCGGGACAGGGTCTCCTACGAGCAGTACTTC,CASSSARDRVSYEQYF
TRBV19,-,TRBD1,17,TRBJ1-5,TGTGCCAGTAGTCTTGGGACAGGCGATTGGAGCAATCAGCCCCAGCATTTT,CASSLGTGDWSNQPQHF
TRBV18,-,TRBD2,14,TRBJ2-1,TGTGCCAGCTCCGGGACTAGCGACTACAATGAGCAGTTCTTC,CASSGTSDYNEQFF
TRBV20-1,-,-,14,TRBJ1-5,TGCAGTGCTAGTGTTTTACAGGCATATCAGCCCCAGCATTTT,CSASVLQAYQPQHF
TRBV5-5,many,-,13,TRBJ1-5,TGTGCCAGCAGCTTGGATCAGGATCAGCCCCAGCATTTT,CASSLDQDQPQHF
TRBV10-1,-,-,15,TRBJ2-1,TGCGCCAGCAGGGTGCCGGGACACCAGTACAATGAGCAGTTCTTC,CASRVPGHQYNEQFF
TRBV27,-,-,13,TRBJ2-7,TGTGCCAGCAGTTTAACAGGGTCGTACGAGCAGTACTTC,CASSLTGSYEQYF
TRBV29-1,-,-,12,TRBJ2-1,TGCAGCGGGGACAACCGGGCCAATGAGCAGTTCTTC,CSGDNRANEQFF
TRBV5-6,-,-,14,TRBJ1-5,TGTGCCAGCAGCCTTCGGGGGGAGGCTCAGCCCCAGCATTTT,CASSLRGEAQPQHF